The 9 T cell receptor beta chains below come from one sample, sequenced in a study of cytomegalovirus exposure and HLA in healthy donors (dated by TCRdb to about 2017). Libraries came from the immunoSEQ multiplex PCR assay. The multiplex PCR relied on a mix of 60 forward primers for TCR Vbeta segments and 13 reverse primers for TCR Jbeta segments. Drawn from immuneACCESS, this table holds only the in-frame rearrangements with V and J called that TCRdb kept. Clones are partly lost; checked studies trace under half to an unresolved V gene and leave the rest unexplained. Here the sample has around 130,000 clones; about 74% occur a single time. Roughly 1% of the sample lies in the top ten. The sample taken for sequencing was PBMCs. The receptors stem from a woman in her sixties in good health and CMV-seronegative.

The CDR3 DNA reads TGTGCCAGCTCACCACGGGACAGGGAGAATTCACCCCTCCACTTT. It is translated as CASSPRDRENSPLHF. V gene TRBV18 combines with J gene TRBJ1-6, with 9 bases that match TRBD1. Germline trimming cut 1 base from V and 7 bases from J; bases unmatched to any gene: 2. The CDR3 is made up of 15 amino acids. CDR1 is KGHSH and CDR2 is LQKENI in the germline V gene.

This clone was counted a single time. The chain is built from TRBV7-3 and TRBJ2-1, with D hard to call. The CDR3 loop spans 16 amino acids. CDR1 is SGHTA, CDR2 FQGTGA, per germline. Trimming cost V 3 bases and J 0 bases, with 12 bases left between them. CDR3: CASSLTPVSSYNEQFF. The CDR3 DNA reads TGTGCCAGCAGCTTGACTCCAGTAAGCTCCTACAATGAGCAGTTCTTC.

This clone showed up just once. The genes are TRBV10-3 and TRBJ1-5; D unresolved. Germline V gene data show CDR1 as ENHRY and CDR2 as SYGVKD. The CDR3 has 12 amino acids. Trimming removed 6 bases from V and 11 bases from J, with 14 bases in between. The CDR3 nucleotides are TGTGCCATCAGAGGGCCTTCGGGAGCCCAGCATTTT. Amino acids: CAIRGPSGAQHF.

This clone has a handful of counts. This chain uses TRBV28 with TRBJ2-7; the match to TRBD1 covers 9 bases. The CDR3 contains 16 residues. Trimming cost V 7 bases and J 3 bases; bases outside gene matches: 13. Germline loops: CDR1 MDHEN, CDR2 SYDVKM. The CDR3 protein is CASTYPAGTGIYEQYF. CDR3 nucleotides: TGTGCCAGCACCTATCCCGCCGGGACAGGGATCTACGAGCAGTACTTC.

The rearrangement joins TRBV5-4 to TRBJ2-7; D possibly corresponds to TRBD1 (6 bases). V was shortened by 4 bases and J by 2 bases, with 13 bases between the two germline ends. CDR1 is SGHNT, CDR2 YYREEE, per germline (reference sequence). The CDR3 sequence is 14 residues long. The CDR3 sequence: CASSRDRNPYEQYF. DNA for the CDR3: TGTGCCAGCAGCCGCGACAGGAATCCCTACGAGCAGTACTTC.

As concerns this clone: Within the sample, other DNA sequences also encode this same CDR3. V is TRBV14 and J is TRBJ1-1; D call uncertain. V was clipped by 0 bases and J by 1 base, with 3 bases between them. CDR3 length: 13 residues. CDR1 and CDR2 from the germline V gene are SGHDN and FVKESK. The DNA of the CDR3 is TGTGCCAGCAGCCAAGACAGGAACACTGAAGCTTTCTTT. This translates into CASSQDRNTEAFF.

The rearrangement links TRBV10-2 to TRBJ2-7, with TRBD2 as a possible D gene (6 bases). Germline V gene sequence: CDR1 WSHSY, CDR2 SAAADI. V was shortened by 2 bases and J by 0 bases, with 17 bases between the two germline ends. This CDR3 spans 17 amino acids. The CDR3 DNA reads TGCGCCAGCAGTGAGGGTCGGGAGCGGGCCAACTCCTACGAGCAGTACTTC. Amino acid sequence: CASSEGRERANSYEQYF.

The sample holds a few counts of this clone. The chain links TRBV18 to TRBJ2-1; 11 bases match TRBD2. The ends lost 0 bases at V and 4 bases at J; junction bases unmatched: 5. Germline V gene data show CDR1 as KGHSH and CDR2 as LQKENI. CDR3 length: 17 residues. CDR3: CASSPPLAGGTYNEQFF. The DNA for the CDR3 is TGTGCCAGCTCACCACCCCTAGCGGGAGGTACGTACAATGAGCAGTTCTTC. The full variable domain, its missing parts supplied by reference TRBV18 and TRBJ2-1, is NAGVMQNPRHLVRRRGQEARLRCSPMKGHSHVYWYRQLPEEGLKFMVYLQKENIIDESGMPKERFSAEFPKEGPSILRIQQVVRGDSAAYFCASSPPLAGGTYNEQFFGPGTRLTVL.

This clone was seen only a few times. The chain couples TRBV21-1 to TRBJ1-3; TRBD1 was called by the table and not checked on the DNA. TRBV21-1 is annotated as a pseudogene. The CDR3 sequence is 17 residues long. CDR3 in DNA: TGTGCCAGCAGGATTCACAGGCCCCTCTTTTCTGGAAACACCATATATTTT. Translated, it gives CASRIHRPLFSGNTIYF.